This T cell receptor (beta chain) was profiled in a study of graft-versus-host responses after intestinal transplantation. About the study: Each recipient received anti-thymocyte globulin induction, then tacrolimus and steroids for about 3 years.

Repertoires were generated with immunoSEQ multiplex PCR, while TCRdb's copy carries only in-frame clones and drops some. In the table there are 100,000 or so clones, about 92% of which are singletons. This CDR3 is built from 14 residues. The V and J ends lost 3 bases and 0 bases respectively, with 6 bases between them. In germline, CDR1 is SGDLS, CDR2 YYNGEE. As concerns this clone: Its antigen is undetermined.

Study-wide findings and caveats: Researchers found peak circulating GvH clone levels linked to early post-transplant HvG declines. Allografts of one patient group, those with graft-donor T cell macrochimerism, had high graft-versus-host to host-versus-graft clonal ratios. Recipient-marrow GvH clones were detected, some having first appeared in ileum or blood.

This sequence originates from a human donor who received an intestinal transplant. Here the sequenced sample was unstimulated CD8+ T cells sorted from spleen or lymph node cells, taken before intestinal transplant. This chain uses TRBV9 with TRBJ1-4, with D perhaps TRBD1 (5 bases). The CDR3 DNA reads as TGTGCCAGCAGCGCGACAGCAACTAATGAAAAACTGTTTTTT. Its protein product is CASSATATNEKLFF.